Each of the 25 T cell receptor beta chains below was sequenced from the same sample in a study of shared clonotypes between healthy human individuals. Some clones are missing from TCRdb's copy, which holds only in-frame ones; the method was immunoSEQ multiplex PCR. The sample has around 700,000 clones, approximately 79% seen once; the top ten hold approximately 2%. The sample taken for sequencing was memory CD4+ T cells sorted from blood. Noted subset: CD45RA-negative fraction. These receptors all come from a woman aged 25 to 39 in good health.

The CDR3: CASSQVTSADNEQFF. The DNA of the CDR3 is TGCGCCAGCAGCCAAGTTACTAGCGCAGACAATGAGCAGTTCTTC. The chain couples TRBV4-1 to TRBJ2-1; the match to TRBD2 covers 7 bases. Germline CDR1 MGHRA, CDR2 YSYEKL. V gave up 1 base and J gave up 5 bases; unmatched junction bases: 5. This CDR3 region has 15 residues.

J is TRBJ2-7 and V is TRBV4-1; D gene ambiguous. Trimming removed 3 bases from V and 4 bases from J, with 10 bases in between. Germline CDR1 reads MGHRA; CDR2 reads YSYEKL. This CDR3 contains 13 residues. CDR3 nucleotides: TGCGCCAGCAGCCATGATGGATTATACGAGCAGTACTTC. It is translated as CASSHDGLYEQYF.

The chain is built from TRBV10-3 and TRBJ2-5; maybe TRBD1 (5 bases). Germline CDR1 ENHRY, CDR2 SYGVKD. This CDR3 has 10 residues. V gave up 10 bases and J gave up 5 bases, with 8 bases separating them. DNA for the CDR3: TGTGCCACCAGGGCGGAGACCCAGTACTTC. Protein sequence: CATRAETQYF.

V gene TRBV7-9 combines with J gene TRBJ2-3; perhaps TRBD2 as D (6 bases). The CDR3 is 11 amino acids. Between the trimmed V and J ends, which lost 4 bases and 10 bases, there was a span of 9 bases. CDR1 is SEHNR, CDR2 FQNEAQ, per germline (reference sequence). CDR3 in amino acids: CASSSPGAQYF. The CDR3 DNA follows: TGTGCCAGCAGCTCTCCGGGAGCGCAGTATTTT.

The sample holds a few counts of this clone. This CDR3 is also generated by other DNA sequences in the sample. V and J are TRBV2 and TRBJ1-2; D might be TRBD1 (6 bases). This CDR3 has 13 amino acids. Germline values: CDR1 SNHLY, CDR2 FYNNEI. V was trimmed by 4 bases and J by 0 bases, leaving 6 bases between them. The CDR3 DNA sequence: TGTGCCAGCAGTGGGACAGCTAACTATGGCTACACCTTC. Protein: CASSGTANYGYTF.

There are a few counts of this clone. The CDR3 here is CASSLYGEQYF. The CDR3 DNA follows: TGTGCCAGCAGCTTATATGGGGAGCAGTACTTC. V gene TRBV11-2 combines with J gene TRBJ2-7; D remains unclear. Germline-derived CDR1 and CDR2 are SGHAT and FQNNGV. V was cut by 2 bases and J by 7 bases, with 6 bases left in between. The CDR3 consists of 11 residues.

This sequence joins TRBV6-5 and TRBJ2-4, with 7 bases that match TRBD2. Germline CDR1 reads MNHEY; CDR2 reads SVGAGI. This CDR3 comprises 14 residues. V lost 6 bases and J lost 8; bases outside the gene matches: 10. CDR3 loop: CASSPLGGRDIQYF. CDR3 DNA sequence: TGTGCCAGCAGCCCCTTGGGAGGGAGGGACATTCAGTACTTC.

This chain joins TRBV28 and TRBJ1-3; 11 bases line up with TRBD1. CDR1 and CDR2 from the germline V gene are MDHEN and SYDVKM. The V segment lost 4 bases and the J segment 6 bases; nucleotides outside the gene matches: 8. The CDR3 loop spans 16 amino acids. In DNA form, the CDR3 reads TGTGCCAGCAGTTGGACCCCGGGACAGGGGGAAAACACCATATATTTT. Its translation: CASSWTPGQGENTIYF.

CDR3 residues: CASSPIRNHFYEQYF. CDR3 bases: TGCGCCAGCAGCCCCATCCGGAATCACTTCTACGAGCAGTACTTC. The rearrangement joins TRBV5-1 to TRBJ2-7; no definite D call. Per germline, CDR1 SGHRS and CDR2 YFSETQ. This CDR3 region has 15 residues. Trimming took 4 bases from V and 3 from J, leaving 17 bases between them. The full variable domain, rest sourced from reference TRBV5-1 and TRBJ2-7, is KAGVTQTPRYLIKTRGQQVTLSCSPISGHRSVSWYQQTPGQGLQFLFEYFSETQRNKGNFPGRFSGRQFSNSRSEMNVSTLELGDSALYLCASSPIRNHFYEQYFGPGTRLTVT.

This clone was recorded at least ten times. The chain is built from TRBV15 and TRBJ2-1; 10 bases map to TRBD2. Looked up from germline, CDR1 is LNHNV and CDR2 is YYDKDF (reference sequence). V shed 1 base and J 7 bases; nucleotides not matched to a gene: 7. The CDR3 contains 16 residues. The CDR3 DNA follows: TGTGCCACCAGCAGAGGTCCTAGCGGGAGTGTGAATGAGCAGTTCTTC. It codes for CATSRGPSGSVNEQFF.

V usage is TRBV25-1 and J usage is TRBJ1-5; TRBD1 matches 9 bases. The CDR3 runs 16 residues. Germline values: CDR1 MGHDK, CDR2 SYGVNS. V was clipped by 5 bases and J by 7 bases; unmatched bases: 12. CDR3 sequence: CASSPDTGTGIQPQHF. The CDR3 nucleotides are TGTGCCAGCAGTCCCGACACCGGGACAGGGATCCAGCCCCAGCATTTT.

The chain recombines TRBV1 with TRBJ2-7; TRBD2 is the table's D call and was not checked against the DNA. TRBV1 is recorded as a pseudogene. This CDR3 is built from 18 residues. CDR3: CTSSPSRGGLAGYGEQYF. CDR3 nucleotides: TGCACCAGCAGCCCCTCAAGGGGGGGACTAGCGGGATATGGCGAGCAGTACTTC.

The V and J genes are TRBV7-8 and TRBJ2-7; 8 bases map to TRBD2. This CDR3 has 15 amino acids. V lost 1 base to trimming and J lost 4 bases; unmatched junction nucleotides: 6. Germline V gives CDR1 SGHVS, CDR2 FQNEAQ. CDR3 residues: CASSLGRTSTYEQYF. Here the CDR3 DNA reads TGTGCCAGCAGCTTAGGTCGGACTAGCACATACGAGCAGTACTTC.

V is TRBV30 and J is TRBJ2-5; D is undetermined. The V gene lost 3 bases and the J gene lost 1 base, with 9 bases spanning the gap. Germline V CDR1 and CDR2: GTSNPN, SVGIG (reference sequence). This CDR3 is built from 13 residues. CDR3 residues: CAWRRAFQETQYF. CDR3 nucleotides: TGTGCCTGGAGAAGGGCTTTCCAAGAGACCCAGTACTTC.

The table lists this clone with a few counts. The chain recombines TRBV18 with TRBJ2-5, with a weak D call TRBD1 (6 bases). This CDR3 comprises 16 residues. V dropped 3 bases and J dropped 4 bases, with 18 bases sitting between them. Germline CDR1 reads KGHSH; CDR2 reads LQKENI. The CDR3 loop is CASSPGNSRGGETQYF. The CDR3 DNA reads TGTGCCAGCTCACCCGGAAACAGTCGAGGGGGAGAGACCCAGTACTTC.

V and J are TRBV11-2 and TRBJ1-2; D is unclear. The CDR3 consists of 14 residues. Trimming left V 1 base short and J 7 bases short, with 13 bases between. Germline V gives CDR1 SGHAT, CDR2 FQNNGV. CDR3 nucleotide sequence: TGTGCCAGCAGCTTAGGGACCGCAGCGGTTGGCTACACCTTC. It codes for CASSLGTAAVGYTF.

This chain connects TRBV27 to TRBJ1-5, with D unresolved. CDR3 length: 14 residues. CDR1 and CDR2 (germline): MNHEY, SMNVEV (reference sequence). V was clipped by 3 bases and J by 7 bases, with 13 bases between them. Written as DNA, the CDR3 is TGTGCCAGCAGTTTGAGCGGGCCGCTGCAGCCCCAGCATTTT. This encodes CASSLSGPLQPQHF.

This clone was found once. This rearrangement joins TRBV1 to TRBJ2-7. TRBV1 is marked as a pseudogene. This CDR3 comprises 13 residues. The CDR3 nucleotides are TGCACCAGCAGCGGGCTAGGCTCCTACGAGCAGTACTTC. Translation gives CTSSGLGSYEQYF.

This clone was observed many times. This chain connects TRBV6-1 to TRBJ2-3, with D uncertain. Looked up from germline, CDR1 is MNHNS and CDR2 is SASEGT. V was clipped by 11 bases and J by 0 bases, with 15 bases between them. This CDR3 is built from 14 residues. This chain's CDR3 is CASWTGLSTDTQYF. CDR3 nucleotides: TGTGCCTCTTGGACCGGGCTGAGCACAGATACGCAGTATTTT.

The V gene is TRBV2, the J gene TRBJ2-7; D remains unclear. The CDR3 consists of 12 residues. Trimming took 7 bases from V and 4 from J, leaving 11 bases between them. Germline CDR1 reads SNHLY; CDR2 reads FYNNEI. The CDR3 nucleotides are TGTGCCAGCATGGCTAAAATTTACGAGCAGTACTTC. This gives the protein CASMAKIYEQYF.

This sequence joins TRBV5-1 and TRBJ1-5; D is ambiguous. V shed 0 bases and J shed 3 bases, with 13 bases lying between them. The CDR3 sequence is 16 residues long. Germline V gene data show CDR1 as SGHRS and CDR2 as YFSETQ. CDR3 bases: TGCGCCAGCAGCTTGGAGGCAAGCCCCCTCAATCAGCCCCAGCATTTT. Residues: CASSLEASPLNQPQHF.

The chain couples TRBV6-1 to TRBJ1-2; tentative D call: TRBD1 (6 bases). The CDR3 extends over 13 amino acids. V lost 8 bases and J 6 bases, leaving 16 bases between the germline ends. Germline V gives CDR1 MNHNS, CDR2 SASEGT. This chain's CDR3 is CASLNRVIDGYTF. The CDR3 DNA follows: TGTGCCAGCCTAAACAGGGTCATCGATGGCTACACCTTC.

The CDR3 protein is CASRDNTEAFF. CDR3 in DNA: TGTGCCAGTCGGGATAACACTGAAGCTTTCTTT. The V call is TRBV5-4, the J call TRBJ1-1, with D hard to call. Trimming left V 8 bases short and J 2 bases short, with 7 bases between. The CDR3 is 11 amino acids. CDR1 is SGHNT and CDR2 is YYREEE in the germline V gene (reference sequence).

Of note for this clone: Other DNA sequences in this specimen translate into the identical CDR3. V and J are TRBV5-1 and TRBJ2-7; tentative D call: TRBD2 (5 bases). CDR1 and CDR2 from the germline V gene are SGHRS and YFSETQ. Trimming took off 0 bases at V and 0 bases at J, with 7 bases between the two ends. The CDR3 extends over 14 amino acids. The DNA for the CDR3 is TGCGCCAGCAGCTTGGGCAGCGGCTCCTACGAGCAGTACTTC. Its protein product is CASSLGSGSYEQYF.

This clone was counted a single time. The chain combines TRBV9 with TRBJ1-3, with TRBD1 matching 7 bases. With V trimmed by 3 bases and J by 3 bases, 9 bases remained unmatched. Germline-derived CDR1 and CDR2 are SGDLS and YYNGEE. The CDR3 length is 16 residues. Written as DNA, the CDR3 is TGTGCCAGCAGCGGGCGGGCTGGGACAGTTGGAAACACCATATATTTT. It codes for CASSGRAGTVGNTIYF.